This T cell receptor beta chain is drawn from a study of blood T cell repertoires in COVID-19. The length of the CDR3 is 15 residues. The V gene end was trimmed by 5 bases and the J gene end by 8 bases; junction bases not matched to a gene: 11. Germline values: CDR1 MNHNY, CDR2 SVGAGI (reference sequence). TCRdb keeps only in-frame clones here, not all; method: immunoSEQ multiplex PCR. Counted here are 330,000 or so clones, 80% to 95% occurring once; the ten biggest clones make up around 20%. The study drew participants aged roughly 18 to 95 years from some 23 US areas. Assignment of participants to cohorts was predicated upon participant-reported clinical history.

The rearrangement joins TRBV6-6 to TRBJ1-4; 7 bases fit TRBD1. The sequenced sample was PBMCs or T cells enriched from blood (not recorded which). The receptor's source is a woman in her thirties who had recovered from COVID-19. The CDR3 nucleotides read TGTGCCAGCAGTCCCGAAGACAGGGATAGCGAAAAACTGTTTTTT. It codes for CASSPEDRDSEKLFF.